This is a list of T cell receptor beta chains from one sample in a study of spatial heterogeneity in lung cancer. TCRdb redid the calling of the 5' RACE reads with MiXCR, one entry per CDR3 protein. Of about 38,000 distinct CDR3 sequences listed, around 5% were seen once; the top ten hold about 25%. Source: PBMCs, taken at surgery. The receptors here all came from a female donor with early-stage non-small cell lung cancer. CDR3s include the opening cysteine and the closing phenylalanine or tryptophan. The D gene is left open where the match is weak. Not every row has a clone size; where given, it reads once, few, many or a size class.

.	TRBJ2-5	.	TRBV27	TGTGCCGGCGGCCGCAACAAGGGGATCGAGACCCAGTACTTC	CAGGRNKGIETQYF
many	TRBJ1-2	.	TRBV27	TGTGCCAGCAGTTCCGACGGGCCCTATGGCTACACCTTC	CASSSDGPYGYTF
many	TRBJ2-4	.	TRBV21-1	TGTGCCAGCAGCCCCCCAGGACAGTCGAGTGCCAAAAACATTCAGTACTTC	CASSPPGQSSAKNIQYF
few	TRBJ2-7	TRBD2	TRBV14	TGTGCCAGCAGCCAAGGCCTAGCGGGGGGTCCACCACACCTTTACGAGCAGTACTTC	CASSQGLAGGPPHLYEQYF
.	TRBJ1-1	.	TRBV12-3/TRBV12-4	TGTGCCAGCAGGACCCTCAGGGGACCCGAGGCTTTCTTT	CASRTLRGPEAFF
few	TRBJ2-1	.	TRBV19	TGTGCCAGTAGTATGGACGTACAGGGAAATGAGCAGTTCTTC	CASSMDVQGNEQFF
few	TRBJ1-1	TRBD1	TRBV6-1	TGTGCCAGCAGTGAGCAACAGGGGGCATACACTGAAGCTTTCTTT	CASSEQQGAYTEAFF
medium-sized	TRBJ1-1	TRBD1	TRBV14	TGTGCCAGCAGCCCGGAGACAGGGCGTGTAGCTTTCTTT	CASSPETGRVAFF
many	TRBJ2-3	TRBD2	TRBV20-1	TGCAGTGCTAGTGCGGCTAGCGGGGGGTATACGCAGTATTTT	CSASAASGGYTQYF
many	TRBJ1-5	.	TRBV12-3/TRBV12-4	TGTGCCAGCAGTTCCGGATTACTAGGCAATCAGCCCCAGCATTTT	CASSSGLLGNQPQHF
many	TRBJ2-3	.	TRBV10-3	TGTGCCATCAGTGACCATTCATCGGCGGAACTTACAGATACGCAGTATTTT	CAISDHSSAELTDTQYF
many	TRBJ2-3	TRBD2	TRBV5-1	TGCGCCAGCAGCTGGCCTATAGCGGGGGGGAGCACAGATACGCAGTATTTT	CASSWPIAGGSTDTQYF
.	TRBJ1-1	.	TRBV5-1	TGCGCCAGCCGACCTCCCCGGAGTATTGGCGCTGAAGCTTTCTTT	CASRPPRSIGAEAFF
many	TRBJ1-3	.	TRBV7-2	TGTGCCAGCAGCCCGGGCGGCAGAACTGGAAACACCATATATTTT	CASSPGGRTGNTIYF
many	TRBJ1-1	TRBD1	TRBV9	TGTGCCAGCAGCGGGGGACAGGGGAACACTGAAGCTTTCTTT	CASSGGQGNTEAFF
many	TRBJ1-5	TRBD1	TRBV20-1	TGCAGTGCTAGCCTGGCAGGGGGCGGAGGACAGCCCCAGCATTTT	CSASLAGGGGQPQHF
.	TRBJ2-7	.	TRBV29-1	TGCAGCGTTGTCGGGACGGCGAGGTCCTACGAGCAGTACTTC	CSVVGTARSYEQYF
many	TRBJ2-6	.	TRBV12-3/TRBV12-4	TGTGCCAGCAGTTTGTTCTCTGGGGCCAACGTCCTGACTTTC	CASSLFSGANVLTF
many	TRBJ2-2	TRBD1	TRBV19	TGTGCCAGTAGCACACAGGGGGCGGGAGCCGGGGAGCTGTTTTTT	CASSTQGAGAGELFF
many	TRBJ1-6	.	TRBV6-5	TGTGCCAGCAGTTCTCCGGACGCGAGCTCCTATAATTCACCCCTCCACTTT	CASSSPDASSYNSPLHF
.	TRBJ2-4	.	TRBV7-2	TGTGCCAGCAGCCTAACAGGGACGGGACTAGCCAAAAACATTCAGTACTTC	CASSLTGTGLAKNIQYF
many	TRBJ2-5	TRBD2	TRBV27	TGTGCCAGCAGGAAAGCGGGGGGCTTGCTGGAGACCCAGTACTTC	CASRKAGGLLETQYF
few	TRBJ2-6	.	TRBV5-4	TGTGCCAGCAGCTTGGCTAAGCTCAATGGGGCCAACGTCCTGACTTTC	CASSLAKLNGANVLTF
many	TRBJ1-5	TRBD1	TRBV29-1	TGCAGCGTTGGGACAGGGAAGGGGCAGCCCCAGCATTTT	CSVGTGKGQPQHF
many	TRBJ1-1	.	TRBV21-1	TGTGCCAGCAGCATTCGGTTCCGCCGCAGCTTCACTGAAGCTTTCTTT	CASSIRFRRSFTEAFF
.	TRBJ2-7	TRBD1	TRBV20-1	TGCAGCATAACCCCGAGACAGGGCACCGAAAGGCAGTACTTC	CSITPRQGTERQYF
.	TRBJ2-3	.	TRBV20-1	TGCAGTGCTAGAGGAGGGCAGGCATGGTCTGGTACGCAGTATTTT	CSARGGQAWSGTQYF
few	TRBJ2-5	.	TRBV5-5	TGTGCCAGCAGCTTACTAGCTCCTGAGACCCAGTACTTC	CASSLLAPETQYF
many	TRBJ2-3	.	TRBV12-5	TGTGCTAGTGGTCACTATCTCACAGATACGCAGTATTTT	CASGHYLTDTQYF
few	TRBJ2-5	.	TRBV7-8	TGTGCCAGCACTTTCTACAGGGTTGGGGAGACCCAGTACTTC	CASTFYRVGETQYF
many	TRBJ2-5	TRBD2	TRBV6-5	TGTGCCAGCAGTTACTATAGCGGGGGGTTGGACCAAGAGATGCCCCAGTACTTC	CASSYYSGGLDQEMPQYF
many	TRBJ2-1	TRBD2	TRBV2	TGTGCCAGCCAGACTAGCGGGGCCCCCGGAGAGCAGTTCTTC	CASQTSGAPGEQFF
few	TRBJ1-2	.	TRBV11-2	TGTGCCAGCAGCCCCCTAAGACGGCTCTCGAACTATGGCTACACCTTC	CASSPLRRLSNYGYTF
many	TRBJ2-7	.	TRBV28	TGTGCCAGCAGGTCTCCAGGGGGAGGGAGCGAGCAGTACTTC	CASRSPGGGSEQYF
many	TRBJ1-5	.	TRBV6-6	TGTGCCAGCAGTTATCCGGACAAAGAGGTCAATCAGCCCCAGCATTTT	CASSYPDKEVNQPQHF
few	TRBJ2-3	TRBD2	TRBV6-2/TRBV6-3	TGTGCCAGCACCGGACTAGCGGGGGGTGTTTATTTGGATACGCAGTATTTT	CASTGLAGGVYLDTQYF
few	TRBJ2-5	.	TRBV5-4	TGTGCCAGCAGCCCGAGTCAAGAGACCCAGTACTTC	CASSPSQETQYF
.	TRBJ2-7	.	TRBV6-5	TGTGCCAGCAGTTACGGGGTAGGAGACGGGCAGTACTTC	CASSYGVGDGQYF
many	TRBJ2-2	.	TRBV11-3	TGTGCCAGCAGCTTAGCGAACCGGCCCGGGGAGCTGTTTTTT	CASSLANRPGELFF
few	TRBJ2-7	.	TRBV7-6	TGTGCCAGCGGGAGCGGGTCGCCGGGGGAGCAGTACTTC	CASGSGSPGEQYF
many	TRBJ1-2	.	TRBV6-5	TGTGCCAGCAGTCAACAGGGCGATCGGGTCTATGGCTACACCTTC	CASSQQGDRVYGYTF
.	TRBJ2-7	.	TRBV6-2/TRBV6-3	TGTGCCAGCAGGGCGGGCTACGAGCAGTACTTC	CASRAGYEQYF
many	TRBJ2-5	.	TRBV5-1	TGCGCCAGCAGCTTGGTATTAGTCTCTGAGACCCAGTACTTC	CASSLVLVSETQYF
many	TRBJ2-7	TRBD1	TRBV11-2	TGTGCCAGCAGCTCGACAGGGAACTCCTACGAGCAGTACTTC	CASSSTGNSYEQYF
many	TRBJ2-3	.	TRBV6-6	TGTGCCAGCAGTTATCGACAGAGGGCAGATACGCAGTATTTT	CASSYRQRADTQYF
.	TRBJ2-7	.	TRBV4-1	TGCGCCAGCAGCCATCGTTTTACAGGGACCGACGAGCAGTACTTC	CASSHRFTGTDEQYF
few	TRBJ2-3	.	TRBV20-1	TGCAGTGCTACACGACAGGTCGTGGCGGATACGCAGTATTTT	CSATRQVVADTQYF
many	TRBJ2-2	TRBD1	TRBV7-3	TGTGCCAGCAGCCCGACAGGGACAAACACCGGGGAGCTGTTTTTT	CASSPTGTNTGELFF
many	TRBJ2-6	.	TRBV3-1	TGTGCCAGCAGCTCTCAACCCCCGGGCACCTCTGGGGCCAACGTCCTGACTTTC	CASSSQPPGTSGANVLTF
many	TRBJ1-1	.	TRBV7-9	TGTGCCAGCAGCCAAAACGGGGGCATGAACACTGAAGCTTTCTTT	CASSQNGGMNTEAFF
.	TRBJ1-6	TRBD1	TRBV7-9	TGTGCCAGCAGCTCTATTCAGGGACAGGATAATTCACCCCTCCACTTT	CASSSIQGQDNSPLHF
many	TRBJ2-7	TRBD1	TRBV7-8	TGTGCCAGCACCCACAGGGGGCGCGCCTACGAGCAGTACTTC	CASTHRGRAYEQYF
few	TRBJ2-7	.	TRBV10-2	TGCGCCAGCAGTGAGTCTGAGGGGACTGGGCAGTACTTC	CASSESEGTGQYF